The 5 T cell receptor beta chains below all came from one sample that was sequenced in a study of T and B cells in COVID-19 patients. Multiplex PCR with BIOMED2 TRB-A/B primer pools amplified TRB rearrangements. TCRdb reprocessed the multiplex PCR reads via MiXCR and lists one record per CDR3 protein. This table holds thousands of distinct CDR3 sequences, under 35% found once. Each TRB amplification used roughly 230-550 ng of genomic DNA from blood. Sequenced input: blood. The receptors were sampled from a human donor with active COVID-19.

V usage is TRBV28 and J usage is TRBJ2-1, with 8 bases identical to TRBD1. The CDR3 totals 14 residues. V trimming: 3 bases; J trimming: 6 bases; junction bases outside the gene matches: 4. CDR1 and CDR2 (germline): MDHEN, SYDVKM. The chain's CDR3 is CASSFETGVNEQFF. In DNA, the CDR3 is TGTGCCAGCAGTTTCGAGACAGGGGTCAATGAGCAGTTCTTC.

This clonotype appeared a few times. The rearrangement links TRBV4-2 to TRBJ2-6; D may correspond to TRBD1 or TRBD2 (5 bases each). CDR3 length equals 16 residues. V shed 0 bases and J shed 4 bases, with 10 bases lying between them. CDR1 and CDR2 from the germline V gene are LGHNA and YNFKEQ. This CDR3 is CASSQEVGTGANVLTF. CDR3 nucleotide sequence: TGTGCCAGCAGCCAAGAAGTGGGGACCGGGGCCAACGTCCTGACTTTC.

The chain is built from TRBV5-1 and TRBJ2-3; 7 bases fit TRBD1. This CDR3 region has 15 residues. From germline, CDR1 is SGHRS and CDR2 YFSETQ. The J segment lost 2 bases and the V segment lost 2 bases, leaving 5 bases of the junction unmatched. CDR3 loop: CASSFTGDHTDTQYF. CDR3 DNA sequence: TGCGCCAGCAGCTTTACAGGGGACCACACAGATACGCAGTATTTT.

There are a few counts of this clonotype. The chain has TRBV5-6 and TRBJ2-1; D may be TRBD1 or TRBD2 (6 bases each). The germline V gene has CDR1 SGHDT and CDR2 YYEEEE. The length of the CDR3 is 11 residues. CDR3 sequence: CAGGRHNEQFF. The CDR3 DNA is TGTGCGGGGGGCCGACACAATGAGCAGTTCTTC.

V and J are TRBV5-5 and TRBJ1-2, with D possibly being TRBD1 (5 bases). CDR3 length equals 15 residues. The V end lost 4 bases, the J end lost 8 bases, and 21 bases lay between the germline ends. Germline lookup yields CDR1 SGHKS and CDR2 YYEKEE (reference sequence). The CDR3 is CASSERGTALEGYTF. CDR3 coding DNA: TGTGCCAGCAGCGAGCGTGGGACGGCTCTAGAAGGCTACACCTTC.